What follows are 25 T cell receptor beta chains derived from one specimen sequenced in a study of blood T cell repertoires in COVID-19 (dated by TCRdb to the early 2020s). Library generation was performed with the immunoSEQ multiplex PCR assay. This immuneACCESS table, as held by TCRdb, lists in-frame sequences with V and J called but not all clones. Of the missing ones, under half trace to an unresolved V gene in checked studies; the others have no known cause. For this sample the table gives 65,000 to 95,000 clones, of which around 79% were detected only once. 15% to 20% of the sample lies in the top ten. The sample was peripheral blood. All receptors come from a human donor in a cohort sampled during active COVID-19.

This chain joins TRBV5-1 and TRBJ2-2; 7 bases agree with TRBD1. The CDR3 runs 15 residues. The germline CDR1 and CDR2 sequences are SGHRS and YFSETQ. Losses at the gene ends were 3 bases for V and 4 bases for J; bases not matched to a gene: 6. Here the CDR3 DNA reads TGCGCCAGCAGCTCGCGGACAGGTAGCACCGGGGAGCTGTTTTTT. This encodes CASSSRTGSTGELFF.

In nucleotides, the CDR3 is TGTGCCAGCTCCTATTGGGACAGCGAGCAGTACTTC. Protein: CASSYWDSEQYF. The chain employs TRBV18 and TRBJ2-7, with TRBD1 identical over 7 bases. J lost 6 bases, V lost 6 bases, and 5 bases had no gene match. The V gene's germline CDR1 is KGHSH and CDR2 LQKENI. The CDR3 length is 12 residues.

This chain joins TRBV19 and TRBJ1-1, with D hard to call. Germline CDR1 is LNHDA and CDR2 is SQIVND (reference sequence). The CDR3 is made up of 13 amino acids. Trimming took 3 bases from V and 5 from J, leaving 10 bases between them. CDR3: CASSIYPPTEAFF. CDR3 nucleotides: TGTGCCAGTAGTATCTACCCTCCTACTGAAGCTTTCTTT.

The chain combines TRBV24-1 with TRBJ1-1; 8 nucleotides match TRBD1. With V trimmed by 7 bases and J by 2 bases, 8 bases remained unmatched. This CDR3 is 15 amino acids long. Germline V lookup: CDR1 KGHDR, CDR2 SFDVKD. Here the CDR3 DNA reads TGTGCCACCAGGGGACCAGGGGGCTCTAACACTGAAGCTTTCTTT. Translating gives CATRGPGGSNTEAFF.

This clone showed up just once. The gene calls are TRBV6-1 and TRBJ2-7, with D possibly TRBD1 on 5 matching bases. The germline CDR1 and CDR2 sequences are MNHNS and SASEGT. The CDR3 sequence is 15 residues long. V lost 3 bases and J lost 5, with 17 bases in between. DNA of the CDR3: TGTGCCAGCAGTGACGGAGTGGCAGGGTCCCACGAGCAGTACGTC. Encoded protein: CASSDGVAGSHEQYV.

The rearrangement links TRBV7-3 to TRBJ2-3; D is perhaps TRBD2 (6 bases). The ends were cut back, 2 bases at V and 4 bases at J, with 19 bases in the middle. The germline gives CDR1 SGHTA, CDR2 FQGTGA. The CDR3 contains 17 residues. CDR3 DNA sequence: TGTGCCAGCAGCTTATGGCCCACTAGCCTCCCAGCAGATACGCAGTATTTT. Translated: CASSLWPTSLPADTQYF.

This sequence joins TRBV5-4 and TRBJ2-7; tentative D call: TRBD2 (6 bases). This CDR3 spans 15 amino acids. Trimming pared 4 bases from V and 4 bases from J, leaving 18 bases between. Germline-derived CDR1 and CDR2 are SGHNT and YYREEE (reference sequence). As DNA, the CDR3 is TGTGCCAGCAGCGGGACTGGAGGGGCACTATACGAGCAGTACTTC. The encoded protein is CASSGTGGALYEQYF.

This clone was seen at least ten times. The chain combines TRBV2 with TRBJ1-3, with D unclear. The germline gives CDR1 SNHLY, CDR2 FYNNEI. The length of the CDR3 is 13 residues. Deletions cut 7 bases from V and 8 bases from J, with 15 bases between. CDR3 sequence (DNA): TGTGCCAGCAAGGGAGGATATGGCGACACCATATATTTT. Residues: CASKGGYGDTIYF.

V gene TRBV6-2 or TRBV6-3 combines with J gene TRBJ2-7; TRBD2 matches at 10 bases. CDR1 is MNHEY, CDR2 SVGEGT, per germline. This CDR3 has 13 amino acids. V was clipped by 6 bases and J by 6 bases; unmatched bases: 5. The CDR3 DNA is TGTGCCAGCAGCAGCGGGGGGGTATCCGAGCAGTACGTC. This sequence encodes CASSSGGVSEQYV.

A single count supports this clone. The rearrangement links TRBV27 to TRBJ2-1; 10 nucleotides agree with TRBD2. The CDR3 has 19 amino acids. The germline gives CDR1 MNHEY, CDR2 SMNVEV (reference sequence). After removal of 1 base from V and 8 bases from J, the junction contained 17 bases not matched to a gene. The DNA for the CDR3 is TGTGCCAGCAGTTTATGGACGACAGGAGCGGGAGGGCCGGGAGATGAGCAGTTCTTC. Its translation: CASSLWTTGAGGPGDEQFF.

This chain uses TRBV7-2 with TRBJ2-5; TRBD2 matches 11 bases. The germline gives CDR1 SGHTA, CDR2 FQGNSA. V dropped 2 bases and J dropped 5; count of bases not matched to a gene: 4. CDR3 length: 15 residues. CDR3 protein: CASSLRASGRETQYF. The CDR3 nucleotides read TGTGCCAGCAGCTTAAGGGCTAGCGGGAGGGAGACCCAGTACTTC.

CDR3 loop: CASSTLDSNNEQFF. CDR3 coding DNA: TGTGCCAGCAGCACTTTGGACAGCAACAATGAGCAGTTCTTC. The V gene is TRBV7-3, the J gene TRBJ2-1, with D perhaps TRBD1 (6 bases). Germline CDR1 is SGHTA and CDR2 is FQGTGA. This CDR3 has 14 residues. The V end lost 5 bases, the J end lost 5 bases, and 13 bases lay between the germline ends.

This clone was picked up one time. The chain combines TRBV2 with TRBJ2-1; D is unclear. There are 13 residues in the CDR3. The germline CDR1 and CDR2 sequences are SNHLY and FYNNEI. Trimming took off 3 bases at V and 7 bases at J, with 10 bases between the two ends. The CDR3 here is CASSEVAENEQFF. The CDR3 nucleotides read TGTGCCAGCAGTGAGGTGGCGGAGAATGAGCAGTTCTTC. The full variable domain, rest sourced from reference TRBV2 and TRBJ2-1, is EPEVTQTPSHQVTQMGQEVILRCVPISNHLYFYWYRQILGQKVEFLVSFYNNEISEKSEIFDDQFSVERPDGSNFTLKIRSTKLEDSAMYFCASSEVAENEQFFGPGTRLTVL.

The gene calls are TRBV25-1 and TRBJ1-3, with 10 bases identical to TRBD1. The V segment lost 5 bases and the J segment 4 bases; nucleotides outside the gene matches: 11. The CDR3 runs to 17 residues. Germline V gives CDR1 MGHDK, CDR2 SYGVNS. CDR3 loop: CASSSTMGTGEGNTIYF. The CDR3 DNA sequence: TGTGCCAGCAGTTCAACAATGGGGACAGGGGAAGGAAACACCATATATTTT.

This clone was observed a few times. This rearrangement joins TRBV6-6 to TRBJ1-1; no reliable D call. This CDR3 spans 13 amino acids. The V gene's germline CDR1 is MNHNY and CDR2 SVGAGI (reference sequence). V was shortened by 7 bases and J by 0 bases, with 9 bases between the two germline ends. As DNA, the CDR3 is TGTGCCAGCACCGTGACTGTGAACACTGAAGCTTTCTTT. It encodes CASTVTVNTEAFF.

V gene TRBV10-3 combines with J gene TRBJ1-1; maybe TRBD1 (5 bases). Trimming removed 11 bases at V and 6 bases at J, with 16 bases between. The CDR3 extends over 12 amino acids. In germline, CDR1 is ENHRY, CDR2 SYGVKD. For the CDR3, the DNA is TGTGCCGTCTGGGGGGGGAGGGCTGAAGCTTTCTTT. This sequence encodes CAVWGGRAEAFF.

The J gene is TRBJ2-3, the V gene TRBV27; the D is unclear. The CDR3 runs to 13 residues. V was shortened by 4 bases and J by 0 bases, with 5 bases between the two germline ends. The germline V gene encodes CDR1 MNHEY and CDR2 SMNVEV (reference sequence). The DNA of the CDR3 is TGTGCCAGCAGTTGGCCTAGCACAGATACGCAGTATTTT. Protein product: CASSWPSTDTQYF.

The V and J genes are TRBV9 and TRBJ2-2; maybe TRBD1 (6 bases). Germline V CDR1 and CDR2: SGDLS, YYNGEE. The V end was cut by 1 base, the J end by 2 bases, with 9 bases between. This CDR3 contains 15 residues. The CDR3 sequence: CASSVKDSNTGELFF. CDR3 sequence (DNA): TGTGCCAGCAGCGTAAAGGACAGTAACACCGGGGAGCTGTTTTTT.

This clone was seen a single time. The chain combines TRBV6-2 or TRBV6-3 with TRBJ2-1; 12 nucleotides line up with TRBD2. The CDR3 spans 14 residues. The germline CDR1 and CDR2 sequences are MNHEY and SVGEGT. The V gene end was trimmed by 5 bases and the J gene end by 9 bases; junction bases not matched to a gene: 5. This CDR3 reads CASSVGLAGTEQFF. The CDR3 region has the DNA TGTGCCAGCAGTGTTGGACTAGCGGGAACTGAGCAGTTCTTC.

The chain couples TRBV27 to TRBJ2-5, with D possibly TRBD2 on 6 matching bases. The V and J ends lost 7 bases and 1 base respectively, with 16 bases between them. The CDR3 has 15 residues. Germline CDR1 and CDR2: MNHEY and SMNVEV (reference sequence). CDR3 in amino acids: CASTRGTGFQETQYF. The CDR3 DNA reads as TGTGCCAGCACTCGGGGGACCGGATTCCAAGAGACCCAGTACTTC.

The chain uses TRBV10-3 and TRBJ2-4; TRBD2 matches 10 bases. The CDR3 has 21 residues. The J segment lost 0 bases and the V segment lost 0 bases, leaving 14 bases of the junction unmatched. CDR1 and CDR2 from the germline V gene are ENHRY and SYGVKD. Here the CDR3 reads CAISESVGGLAPLGAKNIQYF. The CDR3 nucleotides read TGTGCCATCAGTGAGTCTGTTGGGGGACTAGCGCCCCTGGGAGCCAAAAACATTCAGTACTTC.

The gene calls are TRBV9 and TRBJ1-1, with D possibly matching TRBD1 (5 bases). V was cut by 4 bases and J by 5 bases, with 12 bases left in between. CDR1 is SGDLS, CDR2 YYNGEE, per germline. The CDR3 sequence is 13 residues long. This CDR3 reads CASSFLGATEAFF. CDR3 nucleotides: TGTGCCAGCAGCTTTCTTGGGGCTACTGAAGCTTTCTTT. The full variable domain, its missing parts supplied by reference TRBV9 and TRBJ1-1, is DSGVTQTPKHLITATGQRVTLRCSPRSGDLSVYWYQQSLDQGLQFLIQYYNGEERAKGNILERFSAQQFPDLHSELNLSSLELGDSALYFCASSFLGATEAFFGQGTRLTVV.

The chain couples TRBV7-6 to TRBJ2-1; 7 bases align to TRBD2. The CDR3 spans 19 residues. Germline-derived CDR1 and CDR2 are SGHVS and FNYEAQ. Trimming at V came to 3 bases and at J to 0 bases, leaving 14 bases not matched to a gene. CDR3 in amino acids: CASSLGYSTSPYSYNEQFF. The CDR3, as DNA: TGTGCCAGCAGCTTGGGCTATTCGACTAGCCCGTACTCCTACAATGAGCAGTTCTTC.

About this clone: The junction and the germline gene differ at one end; a read error may be behind it. The chain uses TRBV5-1 and TRBJ1-2, with a weak D call TRBD1 (5 bases). CDR3 length equals 14 residues. Germline V CDR1 and CDR2: SGHRS, YFSETQ. The CDR3 DNA reads TGCGCCAGCAGTTTGGGAGAAGGGGCCAGGGGCTACACCTTC. Translating it yields CASSLGEGARGYTF.

This clone turned up a few times. The identical CDR3 is also encoded by other nucleotide sequences in the sample. The chain joins TRBV5-1 to TRBJ1-4; 9 bases fit TRBD1. Germline V gene sequence: CDR1 SGHRS, CDR2 YFSETQ. CDR3 length: 14 residues. The V and J ends lost 2 bases and 7 bases, in that order; junction bases with no gene match: 3. In DNA, the CDR3 is TGCGCCAGCAGCTTAACAGGGGGCAGTGAAAAACTGTTTTTT. The encoded protein is CASSLTGGSEKLFF.